This T cell receptor (beta chain) was captured by sequencing in a study of shared clonotypes between healthy human individuals. Using immunoSEQ multiplex PCR, the repertoire was profiled, and TCRdb retains in-frame clones only, with some absent. The sample contains under 1 million clones, almost 95% of which appear only once. CDR1 is LGHNA and CDR2 is YSLEER in the germline V gene. Trimming took 2 bases from V and 3 from J; bases not matched to a gene: 5. CDR3 size: 16 residues. Naive CD8 cells lacked CD45RO, underwent positive selection for CCR7 and left out terminally differentiated effector memory CD45RA+ cells. With regard to this clone: Its antigen is unknown.

Study-level results: Shared clonotypes: 4.5% to 5% naive CD4, roughly 3.8% naive CD8, 2.3% memory CD4, 0.4% to 0.45% memory CD8.

Sequencing was carried out using naive CD8+ T cells sorted from blood. This TCR derives from a man under 40 in good health. The chain is built from TRBV4-3 and TRBJ2-2, with TRBD1 matching 8 bases. CDR3 residues: CASSQPTGDDTGELFF. CDR3 coding DNA: TGCGCCAGCAGCCAACCGACAGGGGACGACACCGGGGAGCTGTTTTTT.